The 15 T cell receptor beta chains below were found in one sample sequenced in a study of cytomegalovirus exposure and HLA in healthy donors. Clones were sequenced by immunoSEQ multiplex PCR, and TCRdb holds only the in-frame ones, with some missing. The table records roughly 120,000 clones, approximately 88% of them present only once. Material for sequencing was PBMCs. The source of these receptors is a woman in her 30s in good health and CMV-seropositive.

The genes are TRBV5-1 and TRBJ2-4; 9 bases fit TRBD1. Germline CDR1 is SGHRS and CDR2 is YFSETQ. This CDR3 is 14 amino acids long. The junction had 6 bases not matched to a gene; V was cut back by 4 bases and J by 7 bases. In nucleotides, the CDR3 is TGCGCCAGCAGCAAACAGGGGGCGGGTAACATTCAGTACTTC. Its protein is CASSKQGAGNIQYF. Variable domain in full (rest from reference TRBV5-1 and TRBJ2-4): KAGVTQTPRYLIKTRGQQVTLSCSPISGHRSVSWYQQTPGQGLQFLFEYFSETQRNKGNFPGRFSGRQFSNSRSEMNVSTLELGDSALYLCASSKQGAGNIQYFGAGTRLSVL.

The chain joins TRBV4-3 to TRBJ2-2; TRBD1 agrees at 8 bases. The CDR3 loop spans 15 amino acids. The V gene's germline CDR1 is LGHNA and CDR2 YSLEER. The ends lost 3 bases at V and 4 bases at J; junction bases unmatched: 4. The CDR3 DNA sequence: TGCGCCAGCAGCCAGGACAGGGTTTTCACCGGGGAGCTGTTTTTT. It codes for CASSQDRVFTGELFF.

The V and J genes are TRBV5-4 and TRBJ2-1; 13 bases fit TRBD2. V gave up 4 bases and J gave up 2 bases; unmatched junction bases: 6. The CDR3 runs 17 residues. CDR1 and CDR2 (germline): SGHNT, YYREEE (reference sequence). CDR3 loop: CASSTGTSGVAYNEQFF. The CDR3 nucleotides are TGTGCCAGCAGCACTGGGACTAGCGGGGTGGCCTACAATGAGCAGTTCTTC.

This clone has only one observation. The chain recombines TRBV7-2 with TRBJ2-7, with no clear D. Per the germline V gene, CDR1 is SGHTA and CDR2 is FQGNSA. This CDR3 region has 13 residues. V was trimmed by 7 bases and J by 0 bases, leaving 10 bases between them. The CDR3 here is CASTQFSSYEQYF. CDR3 in DNA: TGTGCCAGCACTCAATTCAGCTCCTACGAGCAGTACTTC.

This clone appeared a single time. This chain joins TRBV2 and TRBJ2-1; D possibly corresponds to TRBD1 (5 bases). The CDR3 is 13 amino acids. Germline V CDR1 and CDR2: SNHLY, FYNNEI. With 0 bases removed from V and 14 bases from J, the gap between germline ends came to 14 bases. The CDR3 region is CASSEAWPNRKFF. CDR3 bases: TGTGCCAGCAGTGAAGCCTGGCCCAACAGGAAGTTCTTC.

This chain joins TRBV7-9 and TRBJ1-3; D is unclear. From germline, CDR1 is SEHNR and CDR2 FQNEAQ (reference sequence). The CDR3 loop spans 15 amino acids. V dropped 1 base and J dropped 4 bases, with 11 bases sitting between them. CDR3 coding DNA: TGTGCCAGCAGCTTAGGTGACTCGGGGGGAAACACCATATATTTT. Its protein product is CASSLGDSGGNTIYF.

The chain has TRBV6-1 and TRBJ2-6; 9 nucleotides align to TRBD1. Germline V gene sequence: CDR1 MNHNS, CDR2 SASEGT. V gave up 6 bases and J gave up 5 bases; unmatched junction bases: 5. There are 15 residues in the CDR3. CDR3 amino acids: CASSVGTGRANVLTF. The DNA of the CDR3 is TGTGCCAGCAGCGTCGGGACAGGGCGGGCCAACGTCCTGACTTTC.

The chain has TRBV7-2 and TRBJ2-3; a weak D match, TRBD2 (5 bases). This CDR3 contains 18 residues. Per the germline V gene, CDR1 is SGHTA and CDR2 is FQGNSA. The V gene lost 0 bases and the J gene lost 0 bases, with 16 bases spanning the gap. The DNA for the CDR3 is TGTGCCAGCAGCTTAGCCCCTAGCAGTTATACTAGCACAGATACGCAGTATTTT. It yields the protein CASSLAPSSYTSTDTQYF.

The J gene is TRBJ2-7, the V gene TRBV4-3, with D perhaps TRBD2 (6 bases). Trimming removed 4 bases from V and 4 bases from J, with 23 bases in between. Germline V lookup: CDR1 LGHNA, CDR2 YSLEER. The CDR3 runs 17 residues. The CDR3 region is CASSPDGTDVRGYEQYF. The CDR3, as DNA: TGCGCCAGCAGCCCCGACGGGACGGACGTTCGGGGGTACGAGCAGTACTTC.

The V gene is TRBV28, the J gene TRBJ1-1; 8 nucleotides match TRBD1. The CDR3 consists of 12 residues. Germline lookup yields CDR1 MDHEN and CDR2 SYDVKM. V was clipped by 5 bases and J by 4 bases; unmatched bases: 0. DNA for the CDR3: TGTGCCAGCAGTACAGGGGGCACTGAAGCTTTCTTT. Translated: CASSTGGTEAFF.

V usage is TRBV7-2 and J usage is TRBJ2-3; 10 bases align to TRBD1. Germline CDR1 SGHTA, CDR2 FQGNSA. V dropped 0 bases and J dropped 4; count of bases not matched to a gene: 1. This CDR3 spans 15 amino acids. This chain's CDR3 is CASSLAGQGADTQYF. The CDR3 DNA follows: TGTGCCAGCAGCTTAGCTGGACAGGGGGCAGATACGCAGTATTTT.

This clone occurred a few times. The V and J genes are TRBV30 and TRBJ1-5; a weak D match, TRBD1 (6 bases). The CDR3 has 13 amino acids. The V end lost 0 bases, the J end lost 7 bases, and 10 bases lay between the germline ends. CDR1 and CDR2 (germline): GTSNPN, SVGIG (reference sequence). CDR3 nucleotides: TGTGCCTGGAGTGTAAAGGGGGACCAGCCCCAGCATTTT. Its translation: CAWSVKGDQPQHF.

This chain uses TRBV5-1 with TRBJ2-3; a possible D gene is TRBD2 (5 bases). Germline values: CDR1 SGHRS, CDR2 YFSETQ. Deletions cut 0 bases from V and 4 bases from J, with 12 bases between. The CDR3 consists of 15 residues. The CDR3 region has the DNA TGCGCCAGCAGCTTGGGGCTAGCTGTGCCAGATACGCAGTATTTT. Protein product: CASSLGLAVPDTQYF.

The rearrangement joins TRBV18 to TRBJ2-7, with 13 bases lining up with TRBD2. Unmatched junction bases numbered 7, after V lost 1 base and J lost 7 bases. In germline, CDR1 is KGHSH, CDR2 LQKENI. CDR3 length: 16 residues. The CDR3 sequence is CASSPRLAGGLGEQYF. The CDR3 DNA follows: TGTGCCAGCTCACCACGACTAGCGGGAGGATTGGGGGAGCAGTACTTC.

The chain couples TRBV4-1 to TRBJ2-1; D uncertain. The germline V and J ends were trimmed by 4 bases and 1 base, with 20 bases remaining between them. The CDR3 has 18 residues. CDR1 and CDR2 from the germline V gene are MGHRA and YSYEKL. The DNA of the CDR3 is TGCGCCAGCAGCCGACAAATGAGCACTTCCAGGTCCTACAATGAGCAGTTCTTC. It yields the protein CASSRQMSTSRSYNEQFF.